This T cell receptor beta chain was profiled in a study of blood T cell repertoires in COVID-19. TCRdb's copy holds only in-frame clones and misses some; the assay was immunoSEQ multiplex PCR. Of tens of thousands of clones listed, about three quarters were seen once; the top ten hold around 21%. The CDR3 contains 13 residues. Germline trimming cut 6 bases from V and 2 bases from J; bases unmatched to any gene: 6. Germline CDR1 SQVTM, CDR2 ANQGSEA. This clonotype was sampled from a boy aged 2-15 years with active or convalescent COVID-19. This sequence joins TRBV29-1 and TRBJ2-7; 8 nucleotides agree with TRBD1. The specimen sequenced was peripheral blood. In nucleotides, the CDR3 is TGCAGCGTCTTGGACAGGGCAACCTACGAGCAGTACTTC. Protein: CSVLDRATYEQYF.